The entry that follows covers one TCR beta chain sequence. Antigen unknown. This CDR3 spans 14 amino acids. V was pared by 5 bases and J by 8 bases, with 8 bases of the junction left unmatched. Germline-derived CDR1 and CDR2 are SGHTA and FQGNSA. This entry belongs to a study of cytomegalovirus exposure and HLA in healthy donors. Study-level findings and limits: Excluded were some V segments that proved indistinguishable, including TRBV6-2 and TRBV6-3.

Primers included in the PCR were 60 Vbeta and 13 Jbeta primers. The repertoire was sequenced with immunoSEQ multiplex PCR; TCRdb's copy has only in-frame clones and lacks some. The sample consists of about 190,000 clones, about 87% of them appearing once. The sequenced sample consisted of PBMCs. The clonotype originates from a man aged 25 to 40 in good health and CMV-seronegative. J is TRBJ1-4 and V is TRBV7-2; 7 nucleotides match TRBD1. CDR3 protein: CASSHGQVGEKLFF. DNA for the CDR3: TGTGCCAGCAGCCACGGACAGGTGGGGGAAAAACTGTTTTTT.